The rows below give T cell receptor beta chains drawn from one sample of a study of blood T cell repertoires in COVID-19. Sequencing was performed with immunoSEQ multiplex PCR; in TCRdb, only in-frame clones are kept and a portion is missing. The sample lists around 150,000 clones; more than 75% were seen once. The sample consisted of peripheral blood. The source of these receptors is a woman in her sixties or seventies with COVID-19, enrolled during active disease. The CDR3 runs from the conserved cysteine through the conserved F or W. D genes are given only for firm matches. The size of a clone is reported for some rows only, either as once, few or many, or as a class for expanded clones.

v_gene	abundance	j_gene	d_gene	len	CDR3nt	CDR3aa
TRBV7-9	-	TRBJ2-1	TRBD2	16	TGTGCCAGCAGCTCCTTAGCGGGAAATTGGGACAATGAGCAGTTCTTC	CASSSLAGNWDNEQFF
TRBV18	-	TRBJ1-6	TRBD1	17	TGTGCCAGCTCACCAAGACTTTCAGGGGGATTCACTTCACCCCTCCACTTT	CASSPRLSGGFTSPLHF
TRBV9	-	TRBJ2-1	TRBD2	16	TGTGCCAGCAGCGTTACGACTAGCGGGGGGGTAGGTGAGCAGTTCTTC	CASSVTTSGGVGEQFF
TRBV7-8	-	TRBJ1-5	-	14	TGTGCCAGCACCCTGGACACTAGCAATCAGCCCCAGCATTTT	CASTLDTSNQPQHF
TRBV7-3	-	TRBJ2-1	TRBD2	19	TGTGCCAGCAGCTCTAAAGTTCAATTACTAGCGGGAGTGGACAATGAGCAGTTCTTC	CASSSKVQLLAGVDNEQFF
TRBV19	-	TRBJ1-2	TRBD1	12	TGTGCCAGTAGTGGGACAGGGGATGGCTACACCTTC	CASSGTGDGYTF
TRBV7-9	once	TRBJ2-5	-	14	TGTGCCAGCAGCCCTCGGAGGCAGCAAGAGACCCAGTACTTC	CASSPRRQQETQYF
TRBV6-4	-	TRBJ1-6	TRBD1	14	TGTGCCAGCAGTGAAGGACAGGGAAGATCACCCCTCCACTTT	CASSEGQGRSPLHF
TRBV9	-	TRBJ1-5	TRBD1	15	TGTGCCAGCAGCCCCCGGGGACAGGGAAATCAGCCCCAGCATTTT	CASSPRGQGNQPQHF
TRBV5-5	-	TRBJ1-1	-	15	TGTGCCAGCAGCTTGTTAAGCCTCATGAACACTGAAGCTTTCTTT	CASSLLSLMNTEAFF